The 18 T cell receptor beta chains given below trace back to one sample, sequenced in a study of blood T cell repertoires in COVID-19. The assay was immunoSEQ multiplex PCR, and TCRdb's table has in-frame clones only and misses some. The sample carries 150,000 to 200,000 clones, about 80% recorded once. Input material: peripheral blood. Every receptor here comes from a man aged 25 to 45 with active or convalescent COVID-19.

This rearrangement joins TRBV2 to TRBJ1-4, with TRBD1 matching over 7 bases. CDR1 SNHLY and CDR2 FYNNEI come from the germline V gene. V gave up 6 bases and J gave up 7 bases; unmatched junction bases: 5. The CDR3 length is 13 residues. The CDR3 nucleotides read TGTGCCAGCAGCAGGGGGTCGGGTGAAAAACTGTTTTTT. Its protein product is CASSRGSGEKLFF.

This chain connects TRBV7-9 to TRBJ2-7; 9 bases align to TRBD1. J lost 3 bases, V lost 5 bases, and 8 bases had no gene match. Germline lookup yields CDR1 SEHNR and CDR2 FQNEAQ (reference sequence). The CDR3 runs to 15 residues. The chain's CDR3 is CASSPTGTGFYEQYF. The CDR3, as DNA: TGTGCCAGCAGCCCGACCGGGACAGGGTTCTACGAGCAGTACTTC.

V is TRBV18 and J is TRBJ2-3; possibly TRBD2 for D (5 bases). The germline V gene has CDR1 KGHSH and CDR2 LQKENI. The V end was cut by 3 bases, the J end by 5 bases, with 6 bases between. The CDR3 consists of 12 residues. CDR3 loop: CASSPTRDTQYF. For the CDR3, the DNA is TGTGCCAGCTCACCCACTAGAGATACGCAGTATTTT.

The chain has TRBV6-5 and TRBJ2-3, with TRBD2 identical over 7 bases. CDR1 is MNHEY, CDR2 SVGAGI, per germline. This CDR3 spans 13 amino acids. V lost 6 bases and J lost 5; bases outside the gene matches: 5. CDR3 sequence reads: CASRGLVIDTQYF. Here the CDR3 DNA reads TGTGCCAGCAGAGGACTAGTAATAGATACGCAGTATTTT.

The count of this clone is one. The gene calls are TRBV27 and TRBJ2-2; 12 nucleotides line up with TRBD2. The ends lost 4 bases at V and 4 bases at J; junction bases unmatched: 4. Germline lookup yields CDR1 MNHEY and CDR2 SMNVEV (reference sequence). CDR3 size: 16 residues. The CDR3 region is CASSSTSGRATGELFF. CDR3 nucleotides: TGTGCCAGCAGTTCGACTAGCGGGAGAGCCACCGGGGAGCTGTTTTTT.

V is TRBV7-9 and J is TRBJ2-2; 15 positions agree with TRBD2. CDR1 and CDR2 (germline): SEHNR, FQNEAQ (reference sequence). V lost 4 bases, J lost 4 bases, and 10 bases stayed unmatched. The CDR3 has 19 residues. CDR3 nucleotide sequence: TGTGCCAGCAGCTCGCTCCCGGGACTAGCGGGAGGCAGCACCGGGGAGCTGTTTTTT. Protein product: CASSSLPGLAGGSTGELFF.

The CDR3 DNA follows: TGTGCCAGCAGTGAATCATGGGACAGGGTTCGCAATCAGCCCCAGCATTTT. It codes for CASSESWDRVRNQPQHF. The V and J genes are TRBV2 and TRBJ1-5, with TRBD1 matching over 9 bases. Trimming removed 2 bases from V and 2 bases from J; junction bases left unmatched: 7. CDR3 length: 17 residues. The germline V gene has CDR1 SNHLY and CDR2 FYNNEI.

This rearrangement joins TRBV29-1 to TRBJ1-3, with TRBD1 identical over 8 bases. CDR1 and CDR2 from the germline V gene are SQVTM and ANQGSEA. CDR3 length: 15 amino acids. Trimming took 6 bases from V and 0 from J; bases not matched to a gene: 7. The CDR3 DNA reads TGCAGCGTGAGGACAGGGCTAAGCTCTGGAAACACCATATATTTT. This translates into CSVRTGLSSGNTIYF.

In this sample, this clone turned up once. The gene calls are TRBV29-1 and TRBJ2-2; TRBD1 agrees at 8 bases. The CDR3 contains 12 residues. Trimming removed 6 bases from V and 6 bases from J; junction bases left unmatched: 3. CDR1 and CDR2 (germline): SQVTM, ANQGSEA. DNA for the CDR3: TGCAGCGTGGGACAGGCAGCCGGGGAGCTGTTTTTT. It specifies CSVGQAAGELFF.

V is TRBV28 and J is TRBJ1-2; D might be TRBD1 (5 bases). Germline-derived CDR1 and CDR2 are MDHEN and SYDVKM. Trimming took off 7 bases at V and 4 bases at J, with 19 bases between the two ends. The CDR3 extends over 15 amino acids. CDR3: CASTPDDWGVYGYTF. The CDR3, as DNA: TGTGCCAGCACCCCCGACGACTGGGGGGTCTATGGCTACACCTTC.

The chain combines TRBV6-4 with TRBJ1-2; 9 bases align to TRBD1. This CDR3 region has 13 residues. V shed 6 bases, J shed 7 bases, and the junction held 6 bases outside the gene matches. Germline V lookup: CDR1 MRHNA, CDR2 SNTAGT. The CDR3 nucleotides are TGTGCCAGCAGCAGGACAGGGGATCGTGGCTACACCTTC. Its protein is CASSRTGDRGYTF.

This clone was found a few times. The J gene is TRBJ2-1, the V gene TRBV6-1; TRBD1 agrees at 7 bases. Germline values: CDR1 MNHNS, CDR2 SASEGT. Germline trimming cut 3 bases from V and 0 bases from J; bases unmatched to any gene: 5. CDR3 length: 16 residues. For the CDR3, the DNA is TGTGCCAGCAGTGACCCCGGGACAGACTCCTACAATGAGCAGTTCTTC. Its protein product is CASSDPGTDSYNEQFF.

The chain uses TRBV11-3 and TRBJ1-1; 12 nucleotides align to TRBD1. Germline V lookup: CDR1 SGHNT, CDR2 YENEEA. The CDR3 is made up of 18 amino acids. With 3 bases clipped from V and 5 bases from J, the junction kept 13 bases outside the gene matches. CDR3 residues: CASSFGDGTGGRRTEAFF. CDR3 nucleotide sequence: TGTGCCAGCAGCTTCGGGGACGGGACAGGGGGCCGACGGACTGAAGCTTTCTTT.

V and J are TRBV2 and TRBJ2-3; TRBD2 matches 7 bases. The CDR3 is 13 residues long. J gave up 6 bases and V 6 bases, and 6 bases lay outside the gene matches. Germline CDR1 reads SNHLY; CDR2 reads FYNNEI. For the CDR3, the DNA is TGTGCCAGCAGATGGAGGGAGGGGGATACGCAGTATTTT. This encodes CASRWREGDTQYF.

Regarding this clone: In the same sample, other DNA sequences code for this CDR3. This chain uses TRBV5-1 with TRBJ2-3; 7 nucleotides agree with TRBD1. The CDR3 has 13 residues. Trimming removed 3 bases from V and 6 bases from J; junction bases left unmatched: 4. In germline, CDR1 is SGHRS, CDR2 YFSETQ. In DNA form, the CDR3 reads TGCGCCAGCAGCTCAGGGGGTCGGGATACGCAGTATTTT. It translates to CASSSGGRDTQYF.

The V gene is TRBV10-3, the J gene TRBJ1-1; D is possibly TRBD1 (5 bases). V was shortened by 0 bases and J by 4 bases, with 12 bases between the two germline ends. CDR1 ENHRY and CDR2 SYGVKD come from the germline V gene. This CDR3 contains 15 residues. Here the CDR3 reads CAISESLSGGTEAFF. Here the CDR3 DNA reads TGTGCCATCAGTGAGTCGTTGTCCGGGGGCACTGAAGCTTTCTTT.

CDR3 protein: CASSLGQGDNQPQHF. DNA for the CDR3: TGTGCCAGCAGTCTCGGACAGGGGGACAATCAGCCCCAGCATTTT. This chain links TRBV6-5 with TRBJ1-5; 10 bases are shared with TRBD1. CDR1 and CDR2 from the germline V gene are MNHEY and SVGAGI. CDR3 length: 15 residues. With V trimmed by 5 bases and J by 3 bases, 4 bases remained unmatched.

The gene calls are TRBV4-1 and TRBJ2-3; TRBD2 agrees at 7 bases. This CDR3 spans 21 amino acids. Unmatched junction bases numbered 18, after V lost 0 bases and J lost 0 bases. From germline, CDR1 is MGHRA and CDR2 YSYEKL. As DNA, the CDR3 is TGCGCCAGCAGCCAAGAGGGATCTTTACCGGGACTACGGTTGAGCACAGATACGCAGTATTTT. It codes for CASSQEGSLPGLRLSTDTQYF.